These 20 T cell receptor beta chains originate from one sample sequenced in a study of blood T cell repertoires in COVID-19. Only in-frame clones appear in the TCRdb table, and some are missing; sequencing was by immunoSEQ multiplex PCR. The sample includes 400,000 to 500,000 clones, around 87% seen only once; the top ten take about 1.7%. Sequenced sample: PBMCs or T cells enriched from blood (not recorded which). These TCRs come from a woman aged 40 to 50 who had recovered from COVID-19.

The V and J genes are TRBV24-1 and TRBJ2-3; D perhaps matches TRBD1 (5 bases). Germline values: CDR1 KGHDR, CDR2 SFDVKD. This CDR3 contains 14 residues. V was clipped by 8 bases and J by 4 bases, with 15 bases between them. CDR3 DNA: TGTGCCACCACAGGGTCCATGTCCCCAGATACGCAGTATTTT. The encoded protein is CATTGSMSPDTQYF.

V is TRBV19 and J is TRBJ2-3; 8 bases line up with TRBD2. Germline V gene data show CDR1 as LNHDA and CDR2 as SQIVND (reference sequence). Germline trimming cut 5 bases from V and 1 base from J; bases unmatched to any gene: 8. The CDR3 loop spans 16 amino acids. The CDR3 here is CASSPIWREGTDTQYF. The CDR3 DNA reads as TGTGCCAGTAGTCCGATCTGGCGGGAGGGCACAGATACGCAGTATTTT.

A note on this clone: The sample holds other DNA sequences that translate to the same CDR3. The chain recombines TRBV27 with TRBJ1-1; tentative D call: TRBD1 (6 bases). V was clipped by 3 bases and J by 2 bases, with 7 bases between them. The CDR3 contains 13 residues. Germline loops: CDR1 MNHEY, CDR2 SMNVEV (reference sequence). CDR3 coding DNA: TGTGCCAGCAGTTTCAGGGGCAACACTGAAGCTTTCTTT. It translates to CASSFRGNTEAFF.

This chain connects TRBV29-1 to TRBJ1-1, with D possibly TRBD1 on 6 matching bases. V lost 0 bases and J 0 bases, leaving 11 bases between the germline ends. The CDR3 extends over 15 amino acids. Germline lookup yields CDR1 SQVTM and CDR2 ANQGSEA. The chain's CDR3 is CSVEDWDNLNTEAFF. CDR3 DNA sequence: TGCAGCGTTGAAGATTGGGACAACCTGAACACTGAAGCTTTCTTT.

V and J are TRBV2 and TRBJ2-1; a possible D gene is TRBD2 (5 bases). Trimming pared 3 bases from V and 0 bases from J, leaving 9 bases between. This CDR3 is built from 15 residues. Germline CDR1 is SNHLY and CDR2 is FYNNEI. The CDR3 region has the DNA TGTGCCAGCAGTGAGCGGGCGAGCTCCTACAATGAGCAGTTCTTC. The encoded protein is CASSERASSYNEQFF.

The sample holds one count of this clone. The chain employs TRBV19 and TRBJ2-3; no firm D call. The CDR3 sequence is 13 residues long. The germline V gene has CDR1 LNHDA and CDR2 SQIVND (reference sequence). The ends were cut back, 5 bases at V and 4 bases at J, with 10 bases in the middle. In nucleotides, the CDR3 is TGTGCCAGTAGTGTCGTGCGATCAGATACGCAGTATTTT. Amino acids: CASSVVRSDTQYF.

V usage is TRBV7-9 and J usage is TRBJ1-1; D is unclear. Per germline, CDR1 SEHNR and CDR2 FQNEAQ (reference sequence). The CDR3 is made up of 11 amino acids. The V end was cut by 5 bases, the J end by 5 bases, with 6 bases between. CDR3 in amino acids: CASSRGTEAFF. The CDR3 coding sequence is TGTGCCAGCAGCCGGGGTACTGAAGCTTTCTTT.

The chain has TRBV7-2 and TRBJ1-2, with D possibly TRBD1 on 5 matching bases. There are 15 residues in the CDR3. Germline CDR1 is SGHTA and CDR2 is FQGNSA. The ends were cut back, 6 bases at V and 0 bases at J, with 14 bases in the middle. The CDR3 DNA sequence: TGTGCCAGCAGGGCCGGGGGGGTTCCTAACTATGGCTACACCTTC. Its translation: CASRAGGVPNYGYTF.

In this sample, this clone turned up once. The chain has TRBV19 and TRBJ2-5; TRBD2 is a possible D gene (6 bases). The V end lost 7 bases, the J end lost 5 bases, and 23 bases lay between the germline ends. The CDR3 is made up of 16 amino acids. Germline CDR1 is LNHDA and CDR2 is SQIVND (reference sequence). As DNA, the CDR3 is TGTGCCAGTACGATGGGGGTGGCTAGTCGGGGGGAGACCCAGTACTTC. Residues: CASTMGVASRGETQYF.

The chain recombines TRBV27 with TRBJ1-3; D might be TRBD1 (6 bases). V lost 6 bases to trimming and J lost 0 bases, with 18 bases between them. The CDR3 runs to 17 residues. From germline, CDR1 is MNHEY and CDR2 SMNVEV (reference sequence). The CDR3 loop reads CASSPRLQGSSGNTIYF. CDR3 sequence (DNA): TGTGCCAGCAGCCCCAGACTTCAGGGGAGCTCTGGAAACACCATATATTTT.

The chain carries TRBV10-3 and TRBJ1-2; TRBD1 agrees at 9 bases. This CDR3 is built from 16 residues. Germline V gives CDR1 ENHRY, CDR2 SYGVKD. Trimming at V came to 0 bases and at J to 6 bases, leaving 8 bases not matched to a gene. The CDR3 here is CAISESKQGAKDGYTF. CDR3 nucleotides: TGTGCCATCAGTGAGTCTAAACAGGGGGCAAAAGATGGCTACACCTTC.

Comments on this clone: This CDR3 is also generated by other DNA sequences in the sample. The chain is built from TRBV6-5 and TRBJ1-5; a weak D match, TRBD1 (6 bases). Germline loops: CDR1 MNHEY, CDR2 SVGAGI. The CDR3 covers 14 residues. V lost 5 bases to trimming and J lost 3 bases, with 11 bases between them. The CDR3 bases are TGTGCCAGCAGTCTACAGGGTTTCAATCAGCCCCAGCATTTT. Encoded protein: CASSLQGFNQPQHF.

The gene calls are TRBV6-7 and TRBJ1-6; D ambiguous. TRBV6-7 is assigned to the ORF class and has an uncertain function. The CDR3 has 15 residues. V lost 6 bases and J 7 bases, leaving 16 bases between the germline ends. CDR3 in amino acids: CASSRASQENSPLHF. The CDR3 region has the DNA TGTGCCAGCAGCCGCGCAAGCCAGGAAAATTCACCCCTCCACTTT.

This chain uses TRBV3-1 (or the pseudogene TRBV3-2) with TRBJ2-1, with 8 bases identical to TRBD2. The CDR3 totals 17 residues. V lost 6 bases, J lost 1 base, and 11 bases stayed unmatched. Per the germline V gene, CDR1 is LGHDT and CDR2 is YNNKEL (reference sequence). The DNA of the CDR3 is TGTGCCAGCAGGAACGAAGTGGGGACTAGATCCTACAATGAGCAGTTCTTC. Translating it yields CASRNEVGTRSYNEQFF.

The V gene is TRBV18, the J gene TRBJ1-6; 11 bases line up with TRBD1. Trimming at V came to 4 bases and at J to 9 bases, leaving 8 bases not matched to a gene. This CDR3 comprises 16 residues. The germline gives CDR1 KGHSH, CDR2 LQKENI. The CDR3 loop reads CASSLGQGGVGSPLHF. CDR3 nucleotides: TGTGCCAGCTCACTGGGACAGGGGGGTGTTGGTTCACCCCTCCACTTT.

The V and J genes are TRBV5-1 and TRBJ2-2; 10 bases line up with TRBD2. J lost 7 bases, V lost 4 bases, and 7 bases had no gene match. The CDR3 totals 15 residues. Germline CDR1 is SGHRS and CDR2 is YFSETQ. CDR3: CASSLGLAEDGELFF. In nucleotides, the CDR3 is TGCGCCAGCAGCCTTGGACTAGCGGAGGACGGGGAGCTGTTTTTT. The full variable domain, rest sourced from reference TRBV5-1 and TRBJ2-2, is KAGVTQTPRYLIKTRGQQVTLSCSPISGHRSVSWYQQTPGQGLQFLFEYFSETQRNKGNFPGRFSGRQFSNSRSEMNVSTLELGDSALYLCASSLGLAEDGELFFGEGSRLTVL.

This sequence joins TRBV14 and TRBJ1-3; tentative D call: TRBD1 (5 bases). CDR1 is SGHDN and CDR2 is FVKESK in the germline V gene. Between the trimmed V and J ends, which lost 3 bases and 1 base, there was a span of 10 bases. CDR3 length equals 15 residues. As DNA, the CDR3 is TGTGCCAGCAGCCAGCTCGGGGGGTCTGGAAACACCATATATTTT. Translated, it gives CASSQLGGSGNTIYF. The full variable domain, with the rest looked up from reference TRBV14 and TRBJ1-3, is EAGVTQFPSHSVIEKGQTVTLRCDPISGHDNLYWYRRVMGKEIKFLLHFVKESKQDESGMPNNRFLAERTGGTYSTLKVQPAELEDSGVYFCASSQLGGSGNTIYFGEGSWLTVV.

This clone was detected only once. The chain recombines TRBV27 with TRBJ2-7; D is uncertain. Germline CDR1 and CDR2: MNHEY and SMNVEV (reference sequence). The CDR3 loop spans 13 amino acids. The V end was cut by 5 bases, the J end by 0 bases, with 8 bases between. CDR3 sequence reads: CASSVADSYEQYF. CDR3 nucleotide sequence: TGTGCCAGCAGTGTTGCGGACTCCTACGAGCAGTACTTC.

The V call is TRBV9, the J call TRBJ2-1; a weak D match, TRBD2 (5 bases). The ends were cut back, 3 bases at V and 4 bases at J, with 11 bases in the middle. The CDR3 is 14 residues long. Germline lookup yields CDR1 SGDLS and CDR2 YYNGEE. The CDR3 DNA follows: TGTGCCAGCAGCGCGGGGTTGTCTTACAATGAGCAGTTCTTC. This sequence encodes CASSAGLSYNEQFF. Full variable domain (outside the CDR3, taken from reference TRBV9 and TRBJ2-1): DSGVTQTPKHLITATGQRVTLRCSPRSGDLSVYWYQQSLDQGLQFLIQYYNGEERAKGNILERFSAQQFPDLHSELNLSSLELGDSALYFCASSAGLSYNEQFFGPGTRLTVL.

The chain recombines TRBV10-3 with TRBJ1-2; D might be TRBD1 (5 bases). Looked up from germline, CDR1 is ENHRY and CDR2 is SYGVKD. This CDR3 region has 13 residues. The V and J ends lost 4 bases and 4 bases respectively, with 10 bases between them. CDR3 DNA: TGTGCCATCAGTGGCCGGACAAGCTATGGCTACACCTTC. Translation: CAISGRTSYGYTF.